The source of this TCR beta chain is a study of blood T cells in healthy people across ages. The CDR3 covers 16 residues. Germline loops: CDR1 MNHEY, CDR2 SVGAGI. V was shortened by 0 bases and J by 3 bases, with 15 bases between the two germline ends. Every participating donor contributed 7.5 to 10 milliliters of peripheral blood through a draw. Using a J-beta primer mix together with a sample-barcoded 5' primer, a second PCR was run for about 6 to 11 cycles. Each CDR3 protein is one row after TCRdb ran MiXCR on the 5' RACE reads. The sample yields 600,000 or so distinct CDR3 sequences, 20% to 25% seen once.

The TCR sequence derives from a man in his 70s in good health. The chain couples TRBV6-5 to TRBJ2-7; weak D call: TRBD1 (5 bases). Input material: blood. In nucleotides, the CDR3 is TGTGCCAGCAGTTACTCGAGTGTTCAGGGTATCTACGAGCAGTACTTC. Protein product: CASSYSSVQGIYEQYF.